This record looks at one T cell receptor beta chain sequence and its context. A much more abundant neighbour one base away suggests this may be a read error. The sample originates from a study of molecular identifiers for immune sequencing clone quantification. TCRdb recomputed calls from the PCR reads with MiXCR, one row per CDR3 protein. Altogether about 500,000 distinct CDR3 sequences are present, roughly 24% being singletons, with the ten largest covering roughly 0.77%. Libraries used about 20,000 to 1,100,000 sorted naive CD8 T cells and 10%, 30% or 50% RNA input. Germline V CDR1 and CDR2: DFQATT, SNEGSKA (reference sequence). This CDR3 contains 16 residues.

The TCR originated in a human donor in good health. Some libraries in this study had Jurkat cell RNA spiked in. The rearrangement links TRBV20-1 to TRBJ2-3; the D gene is possibly TRBD2 (7 bases). Sequences were obtained from naive CD8+ T cells from blood, with Jurkat cell RNA spiked in. As to subset: FACS-sorted CD8+CD4-CCR7+CD45RA+ naive T cells. CDR3 nucleotide sequence: TGCAGTGCTGGAGAGGACATGGGGGGGCCGTCAGATACGCAGTATTTT. It is translated as CSAGEDMGGPSDTQYF.